The 7 T cell receptor beta chains below all came from one sample that was sequenced in a study of blood T cell repertoires in COVID-19. The method was immunoSEQ multiplex PCR; TCRdb's version includes in-frame clones alone and lacks a portion of them. Of approximately 440,000 clones listed, about 91% are singletons. Specimen: peripheral blood. These TCRs come from a woman in her fifties or sixties with COVID-19, enrolled during active disease.

This clone turned up a few times. The chain uses TRBV3-1 (or the pseudogene TRBV3-2) and TRBJ2-5; TRBD1 matches 7 bases. J lost 5 bases, V lost 0 bases, and 15 bases had no gene match. Germline values: CDR1 LGHDT, CDR2 YNNKEL (reference sequence). This CDR3 contains 18 residues. The CDR3 region has the DNA TGTGCCAGCAGCCAAGAGAGGTGGGCAGGGGGTTTGGCGGAGACCCAGTACTTC. Its translation is CASSQERWAGGLAETQYF.

This chain joins TRBV15 and TRBJ1-2, with D perhaps TRBD1 (5 bases). This CDR3 spans 14 amino acids. V dropped 0 bases and J dropped 7 bases, with 12 bases sitting between them. The germline V gene has CDR1 LNHNV and CDR2 YYDKDF (reference sequence). For the CDR3, the DNA is TGTGCCACCAGCAGAGATACGGAGGGGAGTGGCTACACCTTC. Its protein product is CATSRDTEGSGYTF.

V and J are TRBV6-6 and TRBJ2-4, with TRBD2 identical over 9 bases. Looked up from germline, CDR1 is MNHNY and CDR2 is SVGAGI (reference sequence). This CDR3 has 16 residues. Unmatched junction bases numbered 6, after V lost 6 bases and J lost 0 bases. The CDR3 DNA reads TGTGCCAGCAGCTCGGGACTAGCATTAGCCAAAAACATTCAGTACTTC. Translation gives CASSSGLALAKNIQYF.

The chain recombines TRBV19 with TRBJ1-1; D may be TRBD1 (6 bases). Germline V lookup: CDR1 LNHDA, CDR2 SQIVND (reference sequence). There are 20 residues in the CDR3. Trimming shortened V by 5 bases and J by 1 base, and 29 bases separated the two germline ends. The CDR3 protein is CASSALIKQGRGKANTEAFF. CDR3 coding DNA: TGTGCCAGTAGTGCCCTAATAAAACAGGGTAGGGGAAAGGCGAACACTGAAGCTTTCTTT.

The table lists this clone with a few counts. The chain links TRBV7-8 to TRBJ2-1; D not resolved. CDR1 is SGHVS, CDR2 FQNEAQ, per germline. The germline V and J ends were trimmed by 2 bases and 4 bases, with 6 bases remaining between them. The CDR3 sequence is 13 residues long. DNA of the CDR3: TGTGCCAGCAGCTTACGCAGTTACAATGAGCAGTTCTTC. It specifies CASSLRSYNEQFF.

The chain combines TRBV24-1 with TRBJ1-2; D ambiguous. The V gene's germline CDR1 is KGHDR and CDR2 SFDVKD. The CDR3 runs 16 residues. Deletions cut 0 bases from V and 5 bases from J, with 15 bases between. The CDR3 loop reads CATSDLNRSGGYGYTF. The CDR3 coding sequence is TGTGCCACCAGTGATTTGAACCGATCGGGAGGTTATGGCTACACCTTC.

This clone showed up just once. V is TRBV10-3 and J is TRBJ2-2; perhaps TRBD1 as D (5 bases). This CDR3 has 13 amino acids. Germline loops: CDR1 ENHRY, CDR2 SYGVKD. The V and J ends lost 8 bases and 3 bases respectively, with 10 bases between them. CDR3 protein: CAISFRDTGELFF. In DNA, the CDR3 is TGTGCCATCTCCTTCAGGGACACCGGGGAGCTGTTTTTT.